This TCR beta chain is from a study of CXCR3-negative and CXCR3-positive naive CD8 T cells. Whole-study results and caveats: Naive subsets were similarly diverse, while memory CD8+ repertoires were much less diverse. Partly lower CXCR3 expression followed cryopreservation, and most assays relied on fresh PBMCs. Researchers report that CXCR3-positive naive cells carry more hydrophobic TRB CDR3s than CXCR3-negative naive cells.

CDR3 size: 12 residues. Germline V lookup: CDR1 SGDLS, CDR2 YYNGEE. Regarding this clonotype: Its antigen is undetermined.

The libraries of TRB cDNA were prepared using 5' RACE with UMI labels. TCRdb re-called the 5' RACE reads and shows each CDR3 protein once, DNA omitted. Here the sample table reports tens of thousands of distinct CDR3 sequences. Naive CD8+ T cells carried a CD45RO-CCR7+CD27+CD95- phenotype. This receptor was identified in a human donor in good health. Some clones in this sample may be carry-over from other donors' samples. The chain recombines TRBV9 with TRBJ2-1; TCRdb's D gene call, TRBD2, goes unchecked for lack of DNA. The sample was naive CXCR3+ CD8+ T cells from blood. This sample's subset: CD45RO-CCR7+CD27+CD95- naive CD8+ T cells expressing CXCR3 (TNR3+). CDR3 in amino acids: CASSGPPNEQFF.